This T cell receptor (beta chain) was captured by sequencing in a study of blood T cells in healthy people across ages. Study-level points and caveats: Both higher diversity and more naive CD4+ cells marked long-lived donors when set against aged donors.

Then a second PCR, running about 7 to 11 cycles, was carried out with a sample-barcoded 5' primer and a J-beta primer mix. TCRdb ran MiXCR on the 5' RACE reads and lists one entry per CDR3 protein. Of roughly 680,000 distinct CDR3 sequences in the sample, over 20% are singletons; the top ten hold roughly 3.9%. This CDR3 region has 12 residues. CDR1 and CDR2 from the germline V gene are ENHRY and SYGVKD. V lost 6 bases and J lost 6, with 11 bases in between. Only a few counts were recorded for this clonotype. The antigen is not known. The source of this sequence is a man between 65 and 79 years old in good health. The sequenced sample was blood. The genes are TRBV10-3 and TRBJ2-5, with D possibly matching TRBD2 (6 bases). For the CDR3, the DNA is TGTGCCATCAGCCCCGGGGGTCAGACCCAGTACTTC. This codes for CAISPGGQTQYF.